This paragraph reports one T cell receptor beta chain. V dropped 5 bases and J dropped 0 bases, with 25 bases sitting between them. There are 19 residues in the CDR3. Germline-derived CDR1 and CDR2 are SGHRS and YFSETQ. Only in-frame clones appear in the TCRdb table, and some are missing; sequencing was by immunoSEQ multiplex PCR. The sample gives 400,000 to 450,000 clones, 75% to 95% of which show up once; 5.5% to 7.5% is in the top ten. The entry originates in a study of control samples from healthy donors and cancer patients. V is TRBV5-1 and J is TRBJ2-3, with D perhaps matching TRBD1 (6 bases). The sequence came from a man aged 35 to 55 with head and neck cancer. Sample: PBMCs. CDR3 sequence reads: CASSYGQFGQRPSTDTQYF. For the CDR3, the DNA is TGCGCCAGCAGTTATGGCCAATTTGGACAGCGCCCCAGCACAGATACGCAGTATTTT.